Listed below are T cell receptor beta chains from one sample, sequenced in a study of shared clonotypes between healthy human individuals. Repertoires were generated with immunoSEQ multiplex PCR, while TCRdb's copy carries only in-frame clones and drops some. Of approximately 2,000,000 clones in the sample, roughly 93% are singletons; the top ten hold more than 1.5%. The sample consisted of naive CD8+ T cells from PBMCs. The receptor set was obtained from a man between 18 and 29 years old in good health. Some clones in this sample may be carry-over from other donors' samples. The CDR3 runs from the conserved cysteine through the conserved F or W. D genes are given only for firm matches. Some rows mark clone size as missing; the rest say once, few, many or name a class of expanded clone.

clone size: NA; V gene: TRBV7-2; J gene: TRBJ2-2; D gene: TRBD1; CDR3 protein: CASSSRQGADTGELFF; CDR3 DNA: TGTGCCAGCAGCTCCAGGCAGGGGGCGGACACCGGGGAGCTGTTTTTT
clone size: NA; V gene: TRBV7-2; J gene: TRBJ2-7; D gene: NA; CDR3 protein: CASSLGRSSYEQYF; CDR3 DNA: TGTGCCAGCAGCTTAGGGAGGAGCTCCTACGAGCAGTACTTC
clone size: NA; V gene: TRBV4-1; J gene: TRBJ2-5; D gene: TRBD2; CDR3 protein: CASSQGLAGVGETQYF; CDR3 DNA: TGCGCCAGCAGCCAAGGCCTAGCGGGAGTCGGAGAGACCCAGTACTTC
clone size: once; V gene: TRBV19; J gene: TRBJ2-5; D gene: NA; CDR3 protein: CASSIETSTGTAEETQYF; CDR3 DNA: TGTGCCAGTAGTATAGAAACTAGCACCGGGACAGCAGAAGAGACCCAGTACTTC
clone size: NA; V gene: TRBV5-4; J gene: TRBJ1-2; D gene: NA; CDR3 protein: CASSDGQNYGYTF; CDR3 DNA: TGTGCCAGCAGCGACGGACAGAACTATGGCTACACCTTC
clone size: NA; V gene: TRBV27; J gene: TRBJ1-1; D gene: NA; CDR3 protein: CASSLSGLGNTEAFF; CDR3 DNA: TGTGCCAGCAGTTTATCCGGGTTGGGAAACACTGAAGCTTTCTTT
clone size: NA; V gene: TRBV29-1; J gene: TRBJ2-3; D gene: NA; CDR3 protein: CSVVGGTDTQYF; CDR3 DNA: TGCAGCGTTGTCGGGGGCACAGATACGCAGTATTTT
clone size: NA; V gene: TRBV9; J gene: TRBJ2-1; D gene: TRBD1; CDR3 protein: CASSGGDRGHNEQFF; CDR3 DNA: TGTGCCAGCAGCGGAGGGGACAGGGGCCACAATGAGCAGTTCTTC
clone size: once; V gene: TRBV29-1; J gene: TRBJ2-2; D gene: TRBD2; CDR3 protein: CSVELTGTSLTGELFF; CDR3 DNA: TGCAGCGTGGAACTTACCGGGACTAGCCTGACGGGGGAGCTGTTTTTT
clone size: NA; V gene: TRBV4-1; J gene: TRBJ2-1; D gene: NA; CDR3 protein: CASSQDRGFYNEQFF; CDR3 DNA: TGCGCCAGCAGCCAAGATCGCGGGTTCTACAATGAGCAGTTCTTC
clone size: NA; V gene: TRBV28; J gene: TRBJ1-4; D gene: TRBD1; CDR3 protein: CASRGQRNEKLFF; CDR3 DNA: TGTGCCAGCAGGGGACAGAGAAATGAAAAACTGTTTTTT
clone size: NA; V gene: TRBV29-1; J gene: TRBJ2-3; D gene: NA; CDR3 protein: CSVVDSILSQYF; CDR3 DNA: TGCAGCGTTGTGGACAGTATTTTGTCGCAGTATTTT
clone size: NA; V gene: TRBV28; J gene: TRBJ2-7; D gene: NA; CDR3 protein: CASRVRTVFSLYYEQYF; CDR3 DNA: TGTGCCAGCAGAGTCCGGACAGTTTTTAGCCTTTACTACGAGCAGTACTTC
clone size: NA; V gene: TRBV6-5; J gene: TRBJ2-7; D gene: NA; CDR3 protein: CATQPRAGYEQYF; CDR3 DNA: TGTGCCACCCAGCCTCGGGCTGGCTACGAGCAGTACTTC
clone size: NA; V gene: TRBV7-9; J gene: TRBJ1-3; D gene: NA; CDR3 protein: CASSEPRDSSGNTIYF; CDR3 DNA: TGTGCCAGCAGCGAACCCAGGGACTCCTCTGGAAACACCATATATTTT
clone size: NA; V gene: TRBV5-6; J gene: TRBJ1-2; D gene: NA; CDR3 protein: CASSSPRGVEGYTF; CDR3 DNA: TGTGCCAGCAGCTCCCCCCGGGGGGTAGAGGGCTACACCTTC
clone size: NA; V gene: TRBV2; J gene: TRBJ1-5; D gene: NA; CDR3 protein: CASSHKDSVYSNQPQHF; CDR3 DNA: TGTGCCAGCAGCCACAAAGACAGCGTTTATAGCAATCAGCCCCAGCATTTT
clone size: NA; V gene: TRBV25-1; J gene: TRBJ1-5; D gene: NA; CDR3 protein: CASSREGNNQPQHF; CDR3 DNA: TGTGCCAGCAGTCGGGAGGGGAACAATCAGCCCCAGCATTTT
clone size: NA; V gene: TRBV6-1; J gene: TRBJ1-3; D gene: TRBD1; CDR3 protein: CASSDRQGASGNTIYF; CDR3 DNA: TGTGCCAGCAGTGATCGGCAGGGGGCGTCTGGAAACACCATATATTTT
clone size: NA; V gene: TRBV19; J gene: TRBJ2-2; D gene: NA; CDR3 protein: CASSIGLDANTGELFF; CDR3 DNA: TGTGCCAGTAGTATAGGGCTAGACGCGAACACCGGGGAGCTGTTTTTT
clone size: NA; V gene: TRBV5-4; J gene: TRBJ2-7; D gene: TRBD1; CDR3 protein: CASSLAPGGFSYEQYF; CDR3 DNA: TGTGCCAGCAGCTTGGCGCCAGGGGGATTCTCCTACGAGCAGTACTTC
clone size: NA; V gene: TRBV7-9; J gene: TRBJ1-2; D gene: NA; CDR3 protein: CASSGREVNGYTF; CDR3 DNA: TGTGCCAGCAGCGGCAGGGAGGTCAATGGCTACACCTTC
clone size: NA; V gene: TRBV28; J gene: TRBJ2-7; D gene: NA; CDR3 protein: CASSLVLHLDEEQYF; CDR3 DNA: TGTGCCAGCAGTTTGGTCTTGCACCTGGACGAGGAGCAGTACTTC